This T cell receptor (beta chain) was found in a study of blood T cell repertoires in COVID-19. V lost 2 bases, J lost 2 bases, and 6 bases lay in between. The CDR3 is made up of 13 amino acids. Clones were read by immunoSEQ multiplex PCR, and TCRdb kept only the in-frame ones, dropping some. In the table there are over 150,000 clones, approximately 86% of which are singletons. The sequenced material came from peripheral blood. The source of this sequence is a man in his forties with active or convalescent COVID-19. V usage is TRBV12-3 or TRBV12-4 and J usage is TRBJ2-5; D possibly corresponds to TRBD1 (5 bases). CDR3: CASSLSGQETQYF. The DNA for the CDR3 is TGTGCCAGCAGTTTATCAGGGCAAGAGACCCAGTACTTC.